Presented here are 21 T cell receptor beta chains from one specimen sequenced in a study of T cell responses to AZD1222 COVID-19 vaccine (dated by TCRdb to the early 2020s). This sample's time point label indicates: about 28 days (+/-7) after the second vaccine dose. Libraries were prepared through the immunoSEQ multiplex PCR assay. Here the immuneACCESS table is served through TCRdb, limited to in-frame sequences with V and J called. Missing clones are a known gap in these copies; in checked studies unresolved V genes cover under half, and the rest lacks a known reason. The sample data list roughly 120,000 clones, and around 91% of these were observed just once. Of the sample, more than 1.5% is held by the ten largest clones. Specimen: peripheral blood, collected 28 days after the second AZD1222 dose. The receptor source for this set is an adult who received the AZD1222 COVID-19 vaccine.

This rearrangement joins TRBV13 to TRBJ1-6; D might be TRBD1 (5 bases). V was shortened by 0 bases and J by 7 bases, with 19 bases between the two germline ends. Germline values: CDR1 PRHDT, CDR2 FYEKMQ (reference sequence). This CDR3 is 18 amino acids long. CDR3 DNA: TGTGCCAGCAGCTTAGGTGCCGGGGCAGACATTGGCAATTCACCCCTCCACTTT. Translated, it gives CASSLGAGADIGNSPLHF.

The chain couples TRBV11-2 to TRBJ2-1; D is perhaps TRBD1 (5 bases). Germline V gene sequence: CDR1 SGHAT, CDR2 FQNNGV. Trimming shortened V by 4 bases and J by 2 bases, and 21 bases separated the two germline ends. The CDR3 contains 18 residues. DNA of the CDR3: TGTGCCAGCAGCTCCAACGCTGGTTTCAGGGTGGCCTACAATGAGCAGTTCTTC. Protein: CASSSNAGFRVAYNEQFF.

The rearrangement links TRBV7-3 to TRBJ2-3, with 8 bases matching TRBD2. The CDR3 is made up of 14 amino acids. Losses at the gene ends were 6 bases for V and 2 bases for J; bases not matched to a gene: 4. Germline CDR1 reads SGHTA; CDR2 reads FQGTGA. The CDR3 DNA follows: TGTGCCAGCAGTAGCGGGACCCACACAGATACGCAGTATTTT. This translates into CASSSGTHTDTQYF.

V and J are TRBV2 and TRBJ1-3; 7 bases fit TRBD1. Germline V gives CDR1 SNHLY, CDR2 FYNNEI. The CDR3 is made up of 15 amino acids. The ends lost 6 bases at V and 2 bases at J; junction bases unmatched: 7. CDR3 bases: TGTGCCAGCAGCGCGACGACAGGGACTGGAAACACCATATATTTT. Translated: CASSATTGTGNTIYF.

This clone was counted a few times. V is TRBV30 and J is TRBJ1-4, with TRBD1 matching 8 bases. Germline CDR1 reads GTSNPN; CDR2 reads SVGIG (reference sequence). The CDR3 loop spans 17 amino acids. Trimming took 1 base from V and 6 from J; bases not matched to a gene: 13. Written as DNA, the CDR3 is TGTGCCTGGAGTGAAGTTGGGGCAGGGGGCGGGTATGAAAAACTGTTTTTT. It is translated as CAWSEVGAGGGYEKLFF.

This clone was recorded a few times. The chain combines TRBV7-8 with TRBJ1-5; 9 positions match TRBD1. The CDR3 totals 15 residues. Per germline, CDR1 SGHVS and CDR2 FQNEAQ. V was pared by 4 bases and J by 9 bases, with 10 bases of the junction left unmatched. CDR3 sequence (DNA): TGTGCCAGCAGCTCAAACCGACAGGGGGTATGGCCCCAGCATTTT. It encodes CASSSNRQGVWPQHF.

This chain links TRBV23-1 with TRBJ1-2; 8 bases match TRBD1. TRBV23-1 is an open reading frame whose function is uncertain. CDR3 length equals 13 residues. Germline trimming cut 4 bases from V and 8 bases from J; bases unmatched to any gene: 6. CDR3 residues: CASSPDRVNGYTF. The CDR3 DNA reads TGCGCCAGCAGTCCGGACAGGGTAAACGGCTACACCTTC.

The CDR3 sequence is CASSFGTSAYNEQFF. Here the CDR3 DNA reads TGTGCCAGCAGTTTCGGGACTAGCGCATACAATGAGCAGTTCTTC. The chain employs TRBV2 and TRBJ2-1; 10 bases map to TRBD2. J gave up 4 bases and V 5 bases, and 5 bases lay outside the gene matches. Germline assignment: CDR1 SNHLY and CDR2 FYNNEI. This CDR3 is built from 15 residues.

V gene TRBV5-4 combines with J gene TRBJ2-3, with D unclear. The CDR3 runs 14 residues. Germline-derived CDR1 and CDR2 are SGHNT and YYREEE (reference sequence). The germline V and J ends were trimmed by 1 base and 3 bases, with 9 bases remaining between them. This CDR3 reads CASSLRAATDTQYF. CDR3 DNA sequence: TGTGCCAGCAGCTTGAGGGCGGCTACAGATACGCAGTATTTT. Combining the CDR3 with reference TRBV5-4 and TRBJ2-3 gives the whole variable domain ETGVTQSPTHLIKTRGQQVTLRCSSQSGHNTVSWYQQALGQGPQFIFQYYREEENGRGNFPPRFSGLQFPNYSSELNVNALELDDSALYLCASSLRAATDTQYFGPGTRLTVL.

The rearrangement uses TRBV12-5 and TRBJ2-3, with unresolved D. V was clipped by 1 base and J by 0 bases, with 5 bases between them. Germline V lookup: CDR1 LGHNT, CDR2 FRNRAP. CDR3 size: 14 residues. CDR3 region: CASGLGSSTDTQYF. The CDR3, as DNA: TGTGCTAGTGGTTTGGGGTCTAGCACAGATACGCAGTATTTT.

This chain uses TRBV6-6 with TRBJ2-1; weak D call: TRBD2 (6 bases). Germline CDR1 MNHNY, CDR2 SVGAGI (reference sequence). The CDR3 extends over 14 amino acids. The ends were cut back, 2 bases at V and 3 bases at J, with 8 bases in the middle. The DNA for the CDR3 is TGTGCCAGCAGTTACGTGGGGGGCTACAATGAGCAGTTCTTC. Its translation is CASSYVGGYNEQFF.

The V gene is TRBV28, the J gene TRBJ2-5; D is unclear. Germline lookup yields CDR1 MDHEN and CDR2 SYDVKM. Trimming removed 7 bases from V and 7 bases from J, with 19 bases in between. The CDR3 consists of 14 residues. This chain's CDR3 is CASTLGLGLGTQYF. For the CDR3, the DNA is TGTGCCAGCACCCTGGGGTTGGGTTTAGGGACCCAGTACTTC.

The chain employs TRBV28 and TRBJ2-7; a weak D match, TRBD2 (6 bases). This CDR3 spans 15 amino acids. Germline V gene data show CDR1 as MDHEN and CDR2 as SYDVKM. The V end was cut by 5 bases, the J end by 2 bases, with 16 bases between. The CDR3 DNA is TGTGCCAGCAGTCCCCCCCATAGCGGAACCTACGAGCAGTACTTC. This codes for CASSPPHSGTYEQYF.

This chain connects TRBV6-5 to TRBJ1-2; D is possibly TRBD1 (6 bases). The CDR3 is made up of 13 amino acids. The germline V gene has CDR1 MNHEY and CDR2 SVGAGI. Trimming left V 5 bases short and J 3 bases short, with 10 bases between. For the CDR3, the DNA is TGTGCCAGCAGTCGTCACAGGGACTATGGCTACACCTTC. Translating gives CASSRHRDYGYTF.

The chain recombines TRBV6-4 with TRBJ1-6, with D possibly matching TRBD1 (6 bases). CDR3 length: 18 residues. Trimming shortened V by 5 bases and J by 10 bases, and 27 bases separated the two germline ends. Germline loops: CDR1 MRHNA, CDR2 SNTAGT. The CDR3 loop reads CASSSPSYRAKIMSPLHF. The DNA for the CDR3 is TGTGCCAGCAGTTCTCCCTCTTACAGGGCCAAAATTATGTCACCCCTCCACTTT.

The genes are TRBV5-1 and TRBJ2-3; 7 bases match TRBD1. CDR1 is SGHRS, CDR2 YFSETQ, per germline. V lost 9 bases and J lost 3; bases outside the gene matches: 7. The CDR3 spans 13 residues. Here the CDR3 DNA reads TGCGCCACCGGACAGGTTGGAACAGATACGCAGTATTTT. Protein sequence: CATGQVGTDTQYF.

The CDR3 is CASSFLSGRVDTQYF. The DNA of the CDR3 is TGTGCCAGCAGCTTTTTAAGCGGGAGAGTAGATACGCAGTATTTT. The chain recombines TRBV5-8 with TRBJ2-3, with 8 bases matching TRBD2. Trimming removed 2 bases from V and 5 bases from J; junction bases left unmatched: 7. There are 15 residues in the CDR3. Germline values: CDR1 SGHTS, CDR2 YDEGEE.

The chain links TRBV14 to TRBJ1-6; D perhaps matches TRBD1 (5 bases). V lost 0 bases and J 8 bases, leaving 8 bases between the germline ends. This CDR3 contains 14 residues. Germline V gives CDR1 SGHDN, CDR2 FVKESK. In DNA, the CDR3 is TGTGCCAGCAGCCAAGAGTGGGACGATTCACCCCTCCACTTT. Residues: CASSQEWDDSPLHF.

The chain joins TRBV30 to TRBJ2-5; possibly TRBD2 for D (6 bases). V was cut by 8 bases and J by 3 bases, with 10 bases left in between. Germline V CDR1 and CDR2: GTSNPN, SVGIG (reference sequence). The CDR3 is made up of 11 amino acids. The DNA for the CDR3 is TGTGCCGGTGGACTAAAAGAGACCCAGTACTTC. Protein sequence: CAGGLKETQYF.

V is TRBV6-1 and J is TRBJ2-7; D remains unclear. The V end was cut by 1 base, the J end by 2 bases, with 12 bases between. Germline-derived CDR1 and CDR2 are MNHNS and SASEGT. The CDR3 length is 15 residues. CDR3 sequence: CASSEEWANPYEQYF. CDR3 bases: TGTGCCAGCAGTGAAGAGTGGGCAAACCCCTACGAGCAGTACTTC.

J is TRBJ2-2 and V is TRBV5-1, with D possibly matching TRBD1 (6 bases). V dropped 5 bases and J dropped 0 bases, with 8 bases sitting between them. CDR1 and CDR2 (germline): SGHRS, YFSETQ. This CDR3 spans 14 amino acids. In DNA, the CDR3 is TGCGCCAGCAGAGGGACAACGAACACCGGGGAGCTGTTTTTT. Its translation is CASRGTTNTGELFF.